The source of this T cell receptor (beta chain) is a study of beta chain features in type 1 diabetes. Regarding the study as a whole: Shortening of TCRB CDR3s, moderate but significant, appeared in all four CD4+ subsets of Type 1 diabetes patients. Insertion counts at VDJ junctions were lower in type 1 diabetes patients, who also showed more deletions there.

V was trimmed by 7 bases and J by 0 bases, leaving 3 bases between them. The CDR3 contains 11 residues. Germline V lookup: CDR1 SEHNR, CDR2 FQNEAQ (reference sequence). About this clone: No antigen is known for it.

The whole isolated RNA underwent reverse transcription, so sequencing captured expressed TCRB transcripts. Some clones are missing from TCRdb's copy, which holds only in-frame ones; the method was immunoSEQ multiplex PCR. The table shows over 150,000 clones, with over 9% occurring only once. This TCR came from a man aged 30 to 45 with type 1 diabetes. The sample consisted of central memory CD4+ T cells from blood. The V gene is TRBV7-9, the J gene TRBJ2-5; D unresolved. CDR3 in amino acids: CASTDQETQYF. As DNA, the CDR3 is TGTGCCAGCACCGACCAAGAGACCCAGTACTTC.